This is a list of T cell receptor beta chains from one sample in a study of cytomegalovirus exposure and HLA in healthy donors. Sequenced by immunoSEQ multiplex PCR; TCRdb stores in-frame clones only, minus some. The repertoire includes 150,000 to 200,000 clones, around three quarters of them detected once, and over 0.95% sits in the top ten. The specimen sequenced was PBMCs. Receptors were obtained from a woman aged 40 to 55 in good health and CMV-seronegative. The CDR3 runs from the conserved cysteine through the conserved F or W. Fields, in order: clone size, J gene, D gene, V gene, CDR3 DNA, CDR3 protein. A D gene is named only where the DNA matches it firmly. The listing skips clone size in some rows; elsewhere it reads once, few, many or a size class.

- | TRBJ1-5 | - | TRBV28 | TGTGCCAGCAGTTTATCTCAGTTACTAAATCAGCCCCAGCATTTT | CASSLSQLLNQPQHF
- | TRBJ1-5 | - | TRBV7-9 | TGTGCCAGCAGCTCCTTTACCGGGACTATAGGACAGCCCCAGCATTTT | CASSSFTGTIGQPQHF
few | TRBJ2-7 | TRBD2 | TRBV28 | TGTGCCAGCAGTTCAATAGCGGGAGGTCCCTACGAGCAGTACTTC | CASSSIAGGPYEQYF
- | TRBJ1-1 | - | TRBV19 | TGTGCCAGTAGTGCCGACGACAGACTGAGAAACACTGAAGCTTTCTTT | CASSADDRLRNTEAFF
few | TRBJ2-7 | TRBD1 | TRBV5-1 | TGCGCCAGCAGCTTGGTCCCAGGGGGCTACGAGCAGTACTTC | CASSLVPGGYEQYF
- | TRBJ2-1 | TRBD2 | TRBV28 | TGTGCCAGCAGTCCTTCCGGGACTAGCGGGAGCGGTGAGCAGTTCTTC | CASSPSGTSGSGEQFF
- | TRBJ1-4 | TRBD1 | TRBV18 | TGTGCCAGCTCACTAAGCGACAGGGGAGGCGAAAAACTGTTTTTT | CASSLSDRGGEKLFF
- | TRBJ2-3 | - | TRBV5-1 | TGCGCCAGCAGCCCGGAGGGCCGGAGCACAGATACGCAGTATTTT | CASSPEGRSTDTQYF
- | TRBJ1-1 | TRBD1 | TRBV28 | TGTGCCAGCAGCTCAGGGGGGTACACTGAAGCTTTCTTT | CASSSGGYTEAFF
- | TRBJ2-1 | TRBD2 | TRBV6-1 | TGTGCCAGCAGTGAAGCACTAGCGGGAACCCTACCCCCTAGAGAGCAGTTCTTC | CASSEALAGTLPPREQFF
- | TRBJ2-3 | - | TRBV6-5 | TGTGCCAGCAGTTACAGGCAGGGGCGCGCAGATACGCAGTATTTT | CASSYRQGRADTQYF
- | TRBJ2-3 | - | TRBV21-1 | TGTGCCAGCAGCGGCACAGGGGGTAGATCAGATACGCAGTATTTT | CASSGTGGRSDTQYF
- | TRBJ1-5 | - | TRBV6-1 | TGTGCCAGCAGTGAAGCTACGGTCCAACAGCCCCAGCATTTT | CASSEATVQQPQHF
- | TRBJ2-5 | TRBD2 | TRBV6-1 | TGTGCCAGCATTACGGCGGGAGGGGGGGAGACCCAGTACTTC | CASITAGGGETQYF
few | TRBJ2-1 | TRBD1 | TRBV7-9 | TGTGCCAGCAGCATCGACAGGGGAGGGTTCTTC | CASSIDRGGFF
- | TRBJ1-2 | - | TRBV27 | TGTGCCATCGTTAACTATGGCTACACCTTC | CAIVNYGYTF
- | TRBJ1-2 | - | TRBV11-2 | TGTGCCAGCAGCTTAGGGGAGGGCGGCGGGCTTATCGGCTACACCTTC | CASSLGEGGGLIGYTF
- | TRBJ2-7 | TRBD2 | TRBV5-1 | TGCGCCAGCAGCTTGGAACTAGCGGGACTCTACGAGCAGTACTTC | CASSLELAGLYEQYF
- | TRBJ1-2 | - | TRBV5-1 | TGCGCCAGCAGCCTAGACCGACCCTACTATGGCTACACCTTC | CASSLDRPYYGYTF
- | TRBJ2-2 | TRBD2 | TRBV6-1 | TGTGCCAGCAGAGGACTAGCGGGCACCGGGGAGCTGTTTTTT | CASRGLAGTGELFF
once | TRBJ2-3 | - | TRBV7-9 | TGTGCCAGCAGCCCGGACTGGACCCCAGATACGCAGTATTTT | CASSPDWTPDTQYF
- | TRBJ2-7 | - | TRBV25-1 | TGTGCCAGCAGTGAAGGACAGAACTACGAGCAGTACTTC | CASSEGQNYEQYF
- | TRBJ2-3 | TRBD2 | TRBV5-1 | TGCGCCAGCCTGCGTGCGGGGGGAATCACAGATACGCAGTATTTT | CASLRAGGITDTQYF
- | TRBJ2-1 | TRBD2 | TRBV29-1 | TGCAGCGCGGTACGGCGGGAGCGGTACAATGAGCAGTTCTTC | CSAVRRERYNEQFF
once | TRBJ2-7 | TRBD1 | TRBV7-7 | TGTGCTAGCAGCCTCCGGGACAGTGCCACCTACGAGCAGTACTTC | CASSLRDSATYEQYF
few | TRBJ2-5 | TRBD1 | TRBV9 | TGTGCCAGCAGCGCCAGGGGACAGCGAGAGACCCAGTACTTC | CASSARGQRETQYF
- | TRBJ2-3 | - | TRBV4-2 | TGTGCCAGCAGCCAAGAACAGTGGGGAGTGGGCGGAGATACGCAGTATTTT | CASSQEQWGVGGDTQYF
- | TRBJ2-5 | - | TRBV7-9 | TGTGCCACCGACCTCAGGGACTCCCAAGAGACCCAGTACTTC | CATDLRDSQETQYF
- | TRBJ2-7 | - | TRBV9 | - | CASRGTPLRAVLRAGHQAKYF
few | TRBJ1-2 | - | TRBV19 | TGTGCCAGTAGTATAGAAGTGGGGGGGCGCGTTAACTATGGCTACACCTTC | CASSIEVGGRVNYGYTF
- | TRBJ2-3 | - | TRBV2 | TGTGCCAGCATGTTCGACAGAAACACAGATACGCAGTATTTT | CASMFDRNTDTQYF
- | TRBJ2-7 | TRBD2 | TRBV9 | TGTGCCAGCAGCGACCCCCTGGGGACTAGCGGGTTCTTTTCCTACGAGCAGTACTTC | CASSDPLGTSGFFSYEQYF
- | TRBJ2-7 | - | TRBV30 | TGTGCCTGGAAGTCGAGCTACGAGCAGTACTTC | CAWKSSYEQYF
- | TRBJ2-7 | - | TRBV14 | TGTGCCAGCAGACCCGGGACAAGTACTTACGAGCAGTACTTC | CASRPGTSTYEQYF
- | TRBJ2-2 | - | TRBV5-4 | TGTGCCAGCAGCTCTGGACAAAGCAACACCGGGGAGCTGTTTTTT | CASSSGQSNTGELFF
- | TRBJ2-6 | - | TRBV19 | TGTGCCAGTAGTTCCCGCTCTGGGGCCAACGTCCTGACTTTC | CASSSRSGANVLTF
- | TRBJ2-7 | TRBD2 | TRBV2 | TGTGCCAGCAGTGAAGGAGCGGGAGGAAGATCCTACGAGCAGTACTTC | CASSEGAGGRSYEQYF
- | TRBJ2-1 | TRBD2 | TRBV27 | TGTGCCAGCAGTTTACTTGCCGGGACTAGGAATAATGAGCAGTTCTTC | CASSLLAGTRNNEQFF
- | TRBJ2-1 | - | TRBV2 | TGTGCCAGCACCGAGGGTCATAGGGGGGAGCAGTTCTTC | CASTEGHRGEQFF